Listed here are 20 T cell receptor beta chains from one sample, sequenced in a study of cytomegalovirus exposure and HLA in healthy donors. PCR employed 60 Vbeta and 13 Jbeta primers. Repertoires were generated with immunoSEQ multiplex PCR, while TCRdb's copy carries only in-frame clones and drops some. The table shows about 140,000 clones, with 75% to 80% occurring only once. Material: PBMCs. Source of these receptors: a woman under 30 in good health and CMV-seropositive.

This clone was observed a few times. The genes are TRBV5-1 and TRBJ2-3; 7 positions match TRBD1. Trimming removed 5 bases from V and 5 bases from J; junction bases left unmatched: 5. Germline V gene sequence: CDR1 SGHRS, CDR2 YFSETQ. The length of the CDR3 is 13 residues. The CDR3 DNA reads TGCGCCAGCAGAAAGCAGGGGGAAGATACGCAGTATTTT. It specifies CASRKQGEDTQYF.

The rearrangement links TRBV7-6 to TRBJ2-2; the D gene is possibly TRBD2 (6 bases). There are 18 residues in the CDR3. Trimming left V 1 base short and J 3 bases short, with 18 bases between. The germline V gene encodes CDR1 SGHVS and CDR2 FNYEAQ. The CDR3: CASSLGPGGALDTGELFF. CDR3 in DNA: TGTGCCAGCAGCTTAGGTCCTGGCGGGGCCCTAGACACCGGGGAGCTGTTTTTT.

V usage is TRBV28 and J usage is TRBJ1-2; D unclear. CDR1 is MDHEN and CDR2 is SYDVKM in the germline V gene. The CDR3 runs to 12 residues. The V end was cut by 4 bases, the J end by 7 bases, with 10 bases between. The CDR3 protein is CASSSPPGGYTF. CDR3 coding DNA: TGTGCCAGCAGTTCCCCCCCGGGTGGCTACACCTTC.

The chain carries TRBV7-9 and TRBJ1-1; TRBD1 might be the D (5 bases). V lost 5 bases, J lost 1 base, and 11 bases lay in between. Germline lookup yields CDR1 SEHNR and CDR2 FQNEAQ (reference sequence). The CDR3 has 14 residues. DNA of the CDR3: TGTGCCAGCAGCCCCAAGACAGCGAACACTGAAGCTTTCTTT. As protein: CASSPKTANTEAFF.

The CDR3 DNA follows: TGTGCCAGCAGCGACCCGTGGGTCGATAAGCGGGTGGTCTCCTACGAGCAGTACTTC. Its protein is CASSDPWVDKRVVSYEQYF. The J gene is TRBJ2-7, the V gene TRBV2; tentative D call: TRBD2 (6 bases). V was cut by 6 bases and J by 0 bases, with 27 bases left in between. There are 19 residues in the CDR3. Germline-derived CDR1 and CDR2 are SNHLY and FYNNEI.

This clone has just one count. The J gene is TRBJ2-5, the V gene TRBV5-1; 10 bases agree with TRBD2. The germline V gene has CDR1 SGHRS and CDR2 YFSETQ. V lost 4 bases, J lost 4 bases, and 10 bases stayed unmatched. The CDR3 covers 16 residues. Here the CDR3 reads CASSPGASGGGETQYF. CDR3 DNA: TGCGCCAGCAGCCCGGGGGCTAGCGGGGGCGGAGAGACCCAGTACTTC. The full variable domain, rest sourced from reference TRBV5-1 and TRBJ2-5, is KAGVTQTPRYLIKTRGQQVTLSCSPISGHRSVSWYQQTPGQGLQFLFEYFSETQRNKGNFPGRFSGRQFSNSRSEMNVSTLELGDSALYLCASSPGASGGGETQYFGPGTRLLVL.

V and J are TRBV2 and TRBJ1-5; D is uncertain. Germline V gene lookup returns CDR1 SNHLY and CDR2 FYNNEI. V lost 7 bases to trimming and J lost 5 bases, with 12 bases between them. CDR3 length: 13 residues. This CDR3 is CASKGSLYQPQHF. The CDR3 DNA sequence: TGTGCCAGCAAAGGGAGCCTCTATCAGCCCCAGCATTTT.

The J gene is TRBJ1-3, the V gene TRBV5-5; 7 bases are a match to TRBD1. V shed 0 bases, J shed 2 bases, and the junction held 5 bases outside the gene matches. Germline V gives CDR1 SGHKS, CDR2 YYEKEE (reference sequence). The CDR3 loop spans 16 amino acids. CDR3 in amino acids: CASSLDWDSTGNTIYF. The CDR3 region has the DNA TGTGCCAGCAGCTTGGATTGGGACAGCACTGGAAACACCATATATTTT.

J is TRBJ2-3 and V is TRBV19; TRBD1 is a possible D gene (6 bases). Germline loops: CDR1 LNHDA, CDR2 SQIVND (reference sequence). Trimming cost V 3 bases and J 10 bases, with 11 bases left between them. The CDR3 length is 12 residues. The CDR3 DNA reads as TGTGCCAGTAGTATGGGGGACAATTCGCAGTATTTT. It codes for CASSMGDNSQYF.

In DNA form, the CDR3 reads TGTGCCAGCAGTCGTCACAGACAGGGGGCTTCGTTTGAGCAGTACTTC. It is translated as CASSRHRQGASFEQYF. The chain recombines TRBV27 with TRBJ2-7; 10 bases match TRBD1. The junction had 14 bases not matched to a gene; V was cut back by 5 bases and J by 7 bases. Germline V gives CDR1 MNHEY, CDR2 SMNVEV (reference sequence). The CDR3 loop spans 16 amino acids.

The CDR3 bases are TGTGCCAGCAGCTTAGGTCCGCGGGGGGGCACAGATACGCAGTATTTT. Amino acid sequence: CASSLGPRGGTDTQYF. The chain uses TRBV11-2 and TRBJ2-3; 8 bases map to TRBD2. CDR1 SGHAT and CDR2 FQNNGV come from the germline V gene. The V segment lost 1 base and the J segment 1 base; nucleotides outside the gene matches: 4. The CDR3 totals 16 residues.

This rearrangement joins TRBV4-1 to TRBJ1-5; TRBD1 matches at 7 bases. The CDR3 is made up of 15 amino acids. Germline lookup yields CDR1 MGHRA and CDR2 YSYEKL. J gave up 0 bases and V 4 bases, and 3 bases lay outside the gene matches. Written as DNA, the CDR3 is TGCGCCAGCAGCCCGGGGACAGATAGCAATCAGCCCCAGCATTTT. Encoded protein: CASSPGTDSNQPQHF.

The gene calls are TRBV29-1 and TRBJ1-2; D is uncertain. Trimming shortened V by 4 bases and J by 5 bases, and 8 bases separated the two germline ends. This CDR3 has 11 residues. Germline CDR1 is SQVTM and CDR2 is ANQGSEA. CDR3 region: CSVGSGYGYTF. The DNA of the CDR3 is TGCAGCGTTGGATCCGGGTATGGCTACACCTTC.

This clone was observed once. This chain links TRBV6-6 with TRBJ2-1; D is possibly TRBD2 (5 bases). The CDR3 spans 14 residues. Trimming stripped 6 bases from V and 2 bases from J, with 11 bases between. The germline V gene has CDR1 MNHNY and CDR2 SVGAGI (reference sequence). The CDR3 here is CASSGSGTYNEQFF. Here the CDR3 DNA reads TGTGCCAGCAGCGGTTCGGGGACCTACAATGAGCAGTTCTTC.

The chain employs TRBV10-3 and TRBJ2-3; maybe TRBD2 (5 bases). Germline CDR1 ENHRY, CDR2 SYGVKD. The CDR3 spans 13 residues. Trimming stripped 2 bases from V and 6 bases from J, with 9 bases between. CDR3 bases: TGTGCCATCAGTGAGGGGGAGCGGGATACGCAGTATTTT. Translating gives CAISEGERDTQYF.

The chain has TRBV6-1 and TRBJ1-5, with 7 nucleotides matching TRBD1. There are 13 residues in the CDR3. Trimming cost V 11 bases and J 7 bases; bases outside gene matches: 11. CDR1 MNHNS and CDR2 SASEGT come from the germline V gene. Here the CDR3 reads CAAARDSGQPQHF. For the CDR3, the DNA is TGTGCCGCGGCTCGGGACAGCGGCCAGCCCCAGCATTTT.

The CDR3 nucleotides are TGTGCCAGCAGTACTAGTCGTTCCACCCAGAACACTGAAGCTTTCTTT. Residues: CASSTSRSTQNTEAFF. The genes are TRBV28 and TRBJ1-1; no firm D call. The germline CDR1 and CDR2 sequences are MDHEN and SYDVKM. The CDR3 consists of 16 residues. Trimming shortened V by 5 bases and J by 1 base, and 17 bases separated the two germline ends.

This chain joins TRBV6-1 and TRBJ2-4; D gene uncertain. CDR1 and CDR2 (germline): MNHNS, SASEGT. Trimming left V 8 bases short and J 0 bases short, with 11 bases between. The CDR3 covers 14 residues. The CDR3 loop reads CASGFGQAKNIQYF. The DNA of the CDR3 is TGTGCCAGCGGTTTTGGGCAAGCCAAAAACATTCAGTACTTC.

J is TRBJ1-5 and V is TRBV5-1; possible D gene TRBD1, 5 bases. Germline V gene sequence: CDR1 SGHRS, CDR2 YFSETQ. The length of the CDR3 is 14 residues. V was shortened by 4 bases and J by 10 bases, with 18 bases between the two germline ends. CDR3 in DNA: TGCGCCAGCAGCGAAGACAGTGCAATCAGCCCCCAGCATTTT. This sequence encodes CASSEDSAISPQHF.

CDR3 residues: CASSQQGHYGYTF. The DNA for the CDR3 is TGTGCCAGCAGTCAACAGGGACACTATGGCTACACCTTC. The rearrangement uses TRBV28 and TRBJ1-2; the D gene is possibly TRBD1 (6 bases). In germline, CDR1 is MDHEN, CDR2 SYDVKM. V was shortened by 5 bases and J by 3 bases, with 10 bases between the two germline ends. The CDR3 length is 13 residues.